This TCR beta chain was observed in a study of shared clonotypes between healthy human individuals. The overall study: For every donor, three CD4 naive, three CD4 memory, two CD8 naive and one CD8 memory plates were used. Study-level findings and limits: Some clonotypes were shared by all four sorted-subset donors, while others were not shared. The non-shared ones had lower generation probabilities than the shared ones.

As regards this clone: Its antigen is currently unknown.

CDR3 length: 14 amino acids. Germline V lookup: CDR1 MNHEY, CDR2 SMNVEV (reference sequence). Germline trimming cut 5 bases from V and 5 bases from J; bases unmatched to any gene: 7. In the naive CD8 group, cells lacked CD45RO and were positively selected for CCR7, so terminally differentiated effector memory CD45RA+ cells were left out. Each subset's genomic DNA was split evenly across several immunoSEQ plates. This table comes from immunoSEQ multiplex PCR, and its TCRdb copy is limited to in-frame clones, with some not included. The sample records hundreds of thousands of clones, nearly 95% being singletons.

Material for sequencing was naive CD8+ T cells sorted from blood. The chain employs TRBV27 and TRBJ2-7; 9 positions match TRBD1. The sequence was collected from a young man in good health. CDR3 sequence reads: CASSPGTGWDEQYF. Written as DNA, the CDR3 is TGTGCCAGCAGTCCGGGGACAGGGTGGGACGAGCAGTACTTC.